In its sample, the clone carrying this TCR beta chain was seen a few times. CDR3 length: 13 amino acids. With 3 bases removed from V and 4 bases from J, the gap between germline ends came to 10 bases. Germline-derived CDR1 and CDR2 are GTSNPN and SVGIG (reference sequence). TCRdb re-called the RT-PCR reads with MiXCR, one entry per CDR3 protein. The sample holds 650,000 to 800,000 distinct CDR3 sequences; around 14% are singletons and the top ten take roughly 3.6%. Material for sequencing was memory CD4+ T cells from blood. This TCR was sampled from a female donor in good health, serving as a healthy control. The chain couples TRBV30 to TRBJ2-1, with D possibly being TRBD2 (5 bases). The CDR3: CAWRERSYNEQFF. CDR3 nucleotide sequence: TGTGCCTGGAGGGAGCGGAGTTACAATGAGCAGTTCTTC.